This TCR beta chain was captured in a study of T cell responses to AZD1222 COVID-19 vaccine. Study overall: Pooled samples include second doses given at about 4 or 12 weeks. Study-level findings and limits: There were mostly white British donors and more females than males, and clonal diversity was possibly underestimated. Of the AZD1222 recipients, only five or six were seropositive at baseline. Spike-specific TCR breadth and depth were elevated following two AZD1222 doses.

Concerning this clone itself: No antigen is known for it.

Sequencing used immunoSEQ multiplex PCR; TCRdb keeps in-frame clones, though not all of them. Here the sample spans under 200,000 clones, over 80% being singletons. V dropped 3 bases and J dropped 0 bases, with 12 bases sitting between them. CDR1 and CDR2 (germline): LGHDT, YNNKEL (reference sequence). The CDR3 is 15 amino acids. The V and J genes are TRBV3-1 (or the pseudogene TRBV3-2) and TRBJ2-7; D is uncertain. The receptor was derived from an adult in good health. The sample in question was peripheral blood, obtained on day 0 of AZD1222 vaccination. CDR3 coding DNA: TGTGCCAGCAGCCAGGTTTTGAGGTCCTCCTACGAGCAGTACTTC. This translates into CASSQVLRSSYEQYF.